The rows below give T cell receptor beta chains drawn from one sample of a study of vaccination and CD4 T cells after COVID-19. TCRdb re-analysed the PCR reads in MiXCR, keeping a single row per CDR3 protein. The profile shows some 15,000 distinct CDR3 sequences, roughly 65% of them singletons. Their target antigens are unknown. The sample comprised CD4+ T cells from blood, cultured in vitro. The receptors originated from a human donor who had recovered from COVID-19. Each CDR3 is given with its conserved first and last residue. A D gene is named only where the DNA matches it firmly. Expanded clones are given a class, and other clones once, few, many or no size at all.

size	D	V	J	CDR3	DNA
-	-	TRBV27	TRBJ2-3	CASSSQTGYTDTQYF	TGTGCCAGCAGTTCACAAACAGGGTACACAGATACGCAGTATTTT
-	-	TRBV12-3/TRBV12-4	TRBJ1-2	CASSPDRFRGYTF	TGTGCCAGCAGTCCTGACAGGTTTCGCGGCTACACCTTC
-	-	TRBV6-1	TRBJ1-2	CASRPRRNPQDSNYGYTF	TGTGCCAGCAGGCCTCGCAGGAATCCCCAGGATTCGAACTATGGCTACACCTTC
-	-	TRBV28	TRBJ1-5	CASSGAPLLADSNQPQHF	TGTGCCAGCAGTGGTGCCCCCCTCTTGGCGGATAGCAATCAGCCCCAGCATTTT
-	TRBD1	TRBV6-1	TRBJ1-5	CASSGQGANNQPQHF	TGTGCCAGCAGTGGACAGGGGGCTAACAATCAGCCCCAGCATTTT
-	-	TRBV20-1	TRBJ1-1	CSGSTGITEAFF	TGCAGTGGGTCGACAGGTATCACTGAAGCTTTCTTT
-	-	TRBV12-3/TRBV12-4	TRBJ1-1	CASSLTTNTEAFF	TGTGCCAGCAGCCTAACTACGAACACTGAAGCTTTCTTT
once	-	TRBV19	TRBJ2-7	CASSSRLAEDRVYEQYF	TGTGCCAGTAGTAGTAGGCTGGCGGAGGACAGAGTCTACGAGCAGTACTTC
-	-	TRBV10-1	TRBJ2-3	CASSESTGPTGDTQYF	TGCGCCAGCAGTGAGTCGACGGGACCAACGGGAGATACGCAGTATTTT
-	-	TRBV30	TRBJ1-3	CAWSRDSFSGNTIYF	TGTGCCTGGTCGCGAGATTCCTTCTCTGGAAACACCATATATTTT
-	TRBD2	TRBV20-1	TRBJ2-5	CSASRTSGIVRETQYF	TGCAGTGCCTCTAGGACTAGCGGGATTGTTCGGGAGACCCAGTACTTC
-	-	TRBV27	TRBJ1-6	CASSSLGGAGSPLHF	TGTGCCAGCAGTTCCCTCGGGGGCGCAGGCTCACCCCTCCACTTT
few	TRBD1	TRBV7-2	TRBJ1-2	CASSLADRGPYGYTF	TGTGCCAGCAGCTTAGCGGACAGGGGACCTTATGGCTACACCTTC
-	-	TRBV15	TRBJ2-7	CATSRGAGSYEQYF	TGTGCCACCAGCAGGGGGGCAGGGAGCTACGAGCAGTACTTC
few	-	TRBV19	TRBJ1-1	CASSIGRVDSLVTEAFF	TGTGCCAGTAGTATAGGAAGGGTAGACAGCCTGGTCACTGAAGCTTTCTTT
few	TRBD1	TRBV20-1	TRBJ2-7	CSASPGTGAEQYF	TGCAGTGCCTCCCCCGGGACAGGGGCCGAGCAGTACTTC
-	-	TRBV11-3	TRBJ2-5	CASSSTGTSRGTQYF	TGTGCCAGCAGCTCGACCGGGACATCCAGGGGGACCCAGTACTTC
-	-	TRBV6-1	TRBJ1-5	CASSEAGGWDQPQHF	TGTGCCAGCAGTGAAGCAGGGGGATGGGATCAGCCCCAGCATTTT
few	-	TRBV6-2/TRBV6-3	TRBJ1-1	CASSYLSGMNTEAFF	TGTGCCAGCAGTTACTTGTCAGGCATGAACACTGAAGCTTTCTTT
-	-	TRBV27	TRBJ1-2	CASSLSGARYYGYTF	TGTGCCAGCAGTTTATCGGGGGCCAGATACTATGGCTACACCTTC
-	-	TRBV19	TRBJ1-2	CASSIEGHYGYTF	TGTGCCAGTAGTATAGAGGGACACTATGGCTACACCTTC
-	TRBD1	TRBV30	TRBJ1-1	CAWSPTGDTEAFF	TGTGCCTGGAGTCCCACAGGGGACACTGAAGCTTTCTTT
-	TRBD1	TRBV20-1	TRBJ2-5	CSARTGSQETQYF	TGCAGTGCCCGGACAGGTTCACAAGAGACCCAGTACTTC
few	TRBD1	TRBV7-2	TRBJ1-2	CASSLAIGQGGGYTF	TGTGCCAGCAGCTTAGCAATAGGACAGGGGGGAGGCTACACCTTC
-	TRBD1	TRBV18	TRBJ2-6	CASSPLSGQGSTASGANVLTF	TGTGCCAGCTCACCACTCTCGGGACAGGGGTCGACAGCCTCTGGGGCCAACGTCCTGACTTTC
-	TRBD1	TRBV19	TRBJ2-3	CASTNPDRPSTQYF	TGTGCCAGTACCAACCCGGACAGGCCTTCTACGCAGTATTTT
-	-	TRBV6-2/TRBV6-3	TRBJ2-6	CASSLVGWYGANVLTF	TGTGCCAGCAGTCTCGTGGGGTGGTATGGGGCCAACGTCCTGACTTTC
-	-	TRBV7-3	TRBJ2-7	CASSLFPGSGYEQYF	TGTGCCAGCAGCTTATTCCCAGGGTCAGGCTACGAGCAGTACTTC
-	-	TRBV12-3/TRBV12-4	TRBJ1-5	CASSSVTISQPQHF	TGTGCCAGCAGTTCTGTCACGATCTCTCAGCCCCAGCATTTT
-	-	TRBV2	TRBJ2-7	CASTRLEGVDEQYF	TGTGCCAGCACCCGACTAGAGGGAGTCGACGAGCAGTACTTC
-	-	TRBV7-2	TRBJ1-2	CASSLPGAPRGYTF	TGTGCCAGCAGCTTACCGGGGGCCCCCCGTGGCTACACCTTC
-	TRBD2	TRBV7-3	TRBJ2-1	CASSPSGTSGSHEQFF	TGTGCCAGCAGCCCGTCCGGGACTAGCGGGAGCCATGAGCAGTTCTTC
-	-	TRBV4-1	TRBJ2-7	CASSQNPTRGEQYF	TGCGCCAGCAGCCAGAATCCCACGCGGGGCGAGCAGTACTTC
-	-	TRBV7-2	TRBJ1-1	CASSLVPENTEAFF	TGTGCCAGCAGCTTAGTGCCAGAGAACACTGAAGCTTTCTTT
-	-	TRBV5-4	TRBJ1-1	CASSRRVGSTEAFF	TGTGCCAGCAGCCGAAGGGTAGGGTCCACTGAAGCTTTCTTT
-	-	TRBV27	TRBJ1-4	CASSLWGAEDEKLFF	TGTGCCAGCAGTTTATGGGGGGCCGAAGACGAAAAACTGTTTTTT
-	-	TRBV19	TRBJ1-5	CASSIGPNQPQHF	TGTGCCAGTAGTATTGGGCCGAATCAGCCCCAGCATTTT
-	-	TRBV28	TRBJ1-6	CASSTQGAPLHF	TGTGCCAGCAGCACCCAGGGTGCACCCCTCCACTTT
-	-	TRBV19	TRBJ1-2	CASSTWDGANGYTF	TGTGCCAGTAGCACATGGGACGGTGCGAATGGCTACACCTTC
-	-	TRBV6-1	TRBJ2-3	CASSEAQGLFTDTQYF	TGTGCCAGCAGTGAAGCGCAGGGGCTCTTCACAGATACGCAGTATTTT
-	TRBD2	TRBV10-2	TRBJ2-1	CASRDGLGTYNEQFF	TGCGCCAGCAGAGACGGACTAGGGACTTACAATGAGCAGTTCTTC
few	-	TRBV7-2	TRBJ1-2	CASSTRDTTNTYGYTF	TGTGCCAGCAGCACCCGGGACACAACAAATACCTATGGCTACACCTTC
-	-	TRBV6-4	TRBJ1-5	CASSDHRQDSNQPQHF	TGTGCCAGCAGTGACCATCGACAGGATAGCAATCAGCCCCAGCATTTT
-	TRBD2	TRBV20-1	TRBJ2-4	CSASPGLAVVGAKNIQYF	TGCAGTGCTAGCCCTGGACTAGCGGTCGTGGGGGCCAAAAACATTCAGTACTTC
-	-	TRBV20-1	TRBJ1-2	CSAEPGESYGYTF	TGCAGTGCTGAACCAGGGGAGAGCTATGGCTACACCTTC
-	-	TRBV4-1	TRBJ1-6	CASSQLQSSSYNSPLHF	TGCGCCAGCAGCCAACTGCAGAGCAGCTCCTATAATTCACCCCTCCACTTT
-	TRBD1	TRBV6-4	TRBJ2-2	CASSPGQGVGELFF	TGTGCCAGCAGTCCGGGACAGGGGGTCGGGGAGCTGTTTTTT
-	-	TRBV21-1	TRBJ2-1	CASSSDRGGGNEQFF	TGTGCCAGCAGCTCGGACAGGGGCGGGGGGAATGAGCAGTTCTTC
-	-	TRBV6-2/TRBV6-3	TRBJ1-2	CASNKEAGWDYTF	TGTGCCAGCAATAAGGAGGCCGGGTGGGACTACACCTTC
-	TRBD1	TRBV6-2/TRBV6-3	TRBJ1-2	CASSADRAGYTF	TGTGCCAGCAGTGCAGACAGGGCGGGCTACACCTTC
-	-	TRBV20-1	TRBJ1-6	CSATLGTNSPLHF	TGCAGTGCCACATTAGGAACAAATTCACCCCTCCACTTT
-	-	TRBV7-2	TRBJ1-2	CASSSPGGYGYTF	TGTGCCAGCAGCTCCCCCGGGGGCTATGGCTACACCTTC
-	TRBD1	TRBV15	TRBJ1-5	CATSRDLTGGDQPQHF	TGTGCCACCAGCAGAGACCTTACAGGGGGGGACCAGCCCCAGCATTTT
-	-	TRBV7-9	TRBJ1-1	CASSLGSQSEAFF	TGTGCCAGCAGCTTGGGATCACAGAGTGAAGCTTTCTTT